One and the same sample provided the 8 T cell receptor beta chains below, sequenced in a study of T cells after yellow fever vaccination. From the 5' RACE reads, TCRdb called clonotypes with MiXCR, one entry per CDR3 protein. This table holds 500,000 to 550,000 distinct CDR3 sequences, roughly 22% found once. The source material was PBMCs, sampled more than 20 days after the first yellow fever vaccination. These receptors were obtained from a man younger than 35 who received the YFV17D yellow fever vaccine.

The sample holds many counts of this clonotype. The genes are TRBV7-2 and TRBJ2-3; no firm D call. CDR1 and CDR2 (germline): SGHTA, FQGNSA. The germline V and J ends were trimmed by 5 bases and 2 bases, with 5 bases remaining between them. The CDR3 is 12 amino acids. CDR3 amino acids: CASSTYTDTQYF. Written as DNA, the CDR3 is TGTGCCAGCAGCACCTACACAGATACGCAGTATTTT.

The chain combines TRBV7-2 with TRBJ2-3; possibly TRBD1 for D (5 bases). Trimming shortened V by 4 bases and J by 6 bases, and 8 bases separated the two germline ends. CDR3 length: 12 amino acids. The germline CDR1 and CDR2 sequences are SGHTA and FQGNSA. The CDR3 loop reads CASSWGLDTQYF. CDR3 coding DNA: TGTGCCAGCAGCTGGGGCCTGGATACGCAGTATTTT.

There are many counts of this clonotype. The chain is built from TRBV20-1 and TRBJ2-3; D is undetermined. Germline lookup yields CDR1 DFQATT and CDR2 SNEGSKA (reference sequence). The CDR3 is 13 residues long. The chain's CDR3 is CRARRRGTDTQYF. The CDR3 DNA reads as TGCAGGGCAAGAAGAAGGGGCACAGATACGCAGTATTTT.

This rearrangement joins TRBV4-3 to TRBJ2-3; 9 bases agree with TRBD2. This CDR3 is 16 amino acids long. CDR1 and CDR2 from the germline V gene are LGHNA and YSLEER. Trimming cost V 0 bases and J 2 bases; bases outside gene matches: 3. The CDR3 reads CASSQDLAGATDTQYF. Written as DNA, the CDR3 is TGCGCCAGCAGCCAAGATTTAGCGGGAGCCACAGATACGCAGTATTTT.

This clonotype was observed a few times. This chain uses TRBV11-2 with TRBJ2-5; D might be TRBD1 or TRBD2, each matching 5 bases. Trimming stripped 5 bases from V and 2 bases from J, with 12 bases between. The CDR3 is 14 residues long. Germline V lookup: CDR1 SGHAT, CDR2 FQNNGV. The CDR3 DNA reads as TGTGCCAGCAGCCGCCGGGACGCGCAAGAGACCCAGTACTTC. It specifies CASSRRDAQETQYF.

This clonotype has ten or more counts. This chain uses TRBV20-1 with TRBJ2-1, with D perhaps TRBD2 (6 bases). The CDR3 length is 16 residues. V lost 6 bases and J lost 0, with 18 bases in between. Germline V lookup: CDR1 DFQATT, CDR2 SNEGSKA (reference sequence). The CDR3 sequence: CSANHPYGGSYNEQFF. For the CDR3, the DNA is TGCAGTGCGAACCACCCCTACGGGGGCTCCTACAATGAGCAGTTCTTC.

This clonotype has just a few counts. The chain combines TRBV12-3 or TRBV12-4 with TRBJ2-3; D call uncertain. The CDR3 sequence is 13 residues long. V lost 4 bases and J lost 6, with 11 bases in between. The CDR3 coding sequence is TGTGCCAGCAGTTCCGAAGCCGGGGATACGCAGTATTTT. This codes for CASSSEAGDTQYF.

This clonotype was counted only a few times. This chain links TRBV15 with TRBJ2-3; a weak D match, TRBD1 (5 bases). CDR1 and CDR2 from the germline V gene are LNHNV and YYDKDF (reference sequence). Trimming shortened V by 0 bases and J by 9 bases, and 16 bases separated the two germline ends. This CDR3 contains 15 residues. The CDR3 is CATSRDVRGHRTQYF. The CDR3 DNA sequence: TGTGCCACCAGCAGAGATGTAAGGGGCCACCGAACGCAGTATTTT.